The following is a T cell receptor beta chain sequence with its context. This entry belongs to a study of CD8+ T cells in alopecia areata. Study-wide background: Tofacitinib lasted 6 to 18 months, then 6 months off drug.

RNA was extracted and reverse transcribed into cDNA as the sequencing template. Some clones are missing from TCRdb's copy, which holds only in-frame ones; the method was immunoSEQ multiplex PCR. Of about 190,000 clones in the sample, roughly 60% were seen once. V was clipped by 0 bases and J by 1 base, with 10 bases between them. This CDR3 region has 15 residues. Looked up from germline, CDR1 is SGHDT and CDR2 is YYEEEE. Noted treatment: oral pan-JAK inhibitor, 5-10 mg twice daily. Punch biopsies of lesional scalp, plus peripheral blood, were taken from alopecia areata patients. T lymphocytes (CD4+ and CD8+) were sorted from PBMCs.

The chain has TRBV5-6 and TRBJ1-1; no firm D call. The sequences come from CD4+ T cells sorted from blood, collected at week 24, from a patient treated with tofacitinib. The clonotype comes from a human donor with alopecia areata. The CDR3 DNA is TGTGCCAGCAGCTTGGGTTACAGACGGAACACTGAAGCTTTCTTT. Protein product: CASSLGYRRNTEAFF.